The next 29 T cell receptor beta chains were all read from a single sample in a study of T cell repertoires in cytomegalovirus infection. In TCRdb, the reads were re-called with MiXCR into one record per CDR3 protein. Of around 430,000 distinct CDR3 sequences listed, under 55% were seen once; the top ten hold roughly two fifths. Their antigens are not known. The sequencing here drew on cultured PBMCs, taken from culture after CMV antigen stimulation. The receptors derive from a human donor in good health (CMV status not recorded). Some clones in this sample may be carry-over from other donors' samples.

The table lists this clonotype with many counts. The J gene is TRBJ1-1, the V gene TRBV6-1, with D perhaps TRBD1 (6 bases). Trimming left V 7 bases short and J 8 bases short, with 17 bases between. This CDR3 spans 13 amino acids. Germline CDR1 is MNHNS and CDR2 is SASEGT. The CDR3 reads CASKPLQGTEAFF. The DNA for the CDR3 is TGTGCCAGCAAACCGTTACAGGGCACCGAAGCTTTCTTT.

This clonotype has more than one count but fewer than ten. The chain recombines TRBV6-6 with TRBJ2-3, with 8 nucleotides matching TRBD2. Germline V lookup: CDR1 MNHNY, CDR2 SVGAGI (reference sequence). With 7 bases clipped from V and 2 bases from J, the junction kept 11 bases outside the gene matches. This CDR3 spans 16 amino acids. Here the CDR3 reads CASTTRGRGATDTQYF. CDR3 nucleotides: TGTGCCAGCACAACCCGGGGGCGGGGGGCCACAGATACGCAGTATTTT.

The V gene is TRBV7-8, the J gene TRBJ1-3, with D uncertain. This CDR3 is built from 12 residues. Per the germline V gene, CDR1 is SGHVS and CDR2 is FQNEAQ. V was pared by 1 base and J by 7 bases, with 5 bases between. The CDR3 reads CASSLDMNTIYF. The CDR3, as DNA: TGTGCCAGCAGCTTAGACATGAACACCATATATTTT.

This clonotype was seen only once. The chain employs TRBV6-6 and TRBJ2-7; 9 bases match TRBD2. Looked up from germline, CDR1 is MNHNY and CDR2 is SVGAGI (reference sequence). The CDR3 loop spans 16 amino acids. The V and J ends lost 0 bases and 2 bases, in that order; junction bases with no gene match: 5. This chain's CDR3 is CASSYSIGGGAYEQYF. The CDR3, as DNA: TGTGCCAGCAGTTACTCGATCGGCGGGGGGGCCTACGAGCAGTACTTC.

The chain joins TRBV5-5 to TRBJ2-7; D may be TRBD2 (5 bases). Trimming took off 3 bases at V and 3 bases at J, with 13 bases between the two ends. This CDR3 region has 14 residues. The germline V gene has CDR1 SGHKS and CDR2 YYEKEE (reference sequence). For the CDR3, the DNA is TGTGCCAGCAGCTGGGCGGGCCCAAACTACGAGCAGTACTTC. It encodes CASSWAGPNYEQYF.

This chain connects TRBV27 to TRBJ1-1; a possible D gene is TRBD1 (6 bases). Germline V gene data show CDR1 as MNHEY and CDR2 as SMNVEV (reference sequence). The germline V and J ends were trimmed by 1 base and 7 bases, with 10 bases remaining between them. CDR3 size: 13 residues. The CDR3 sequence is CASSLFLQGEAFF. The CDR3 coding sequence is TGTGCCAGCAGTTTATTCTTACAGGGTGAAGCTTTCTTT.

The sample holds a few counts of this clonotype. The chain combines TRBV6-1 with TRBJ2-5, with a tentative D call TRBD2 (7 bases). The V gene lost 0 bases and the J gene lost 1 base, with 15 bases spanning the gap. CDR1 is MNHNS, CDR2 SASEGT, per germline. The CDR3 is 17 residues long. CDR3 sequence reads: CASSEAQWGGFQETQYF. The CDR3 coding sequence is TGTGCCAGCAGTGAAGCGCAGTGGGGGGGCTTCCAAGAGACCCAGTACTTC.

This clonotype has just one count. V gene TRBV19 combines with J gene TRBJ1-5, with a possible D match to TRBD1 (6 bases). Germline loops: CDR1 LNHDA, CDR2 SQIVND (reference sequence). This CDR3 contains 15 residues. V gave up 4 bases and J gave up 1 base, with 11 bases separating them. Here the CDR3 DNA reads TGTGCCAGTAGTACTTACAGGGAGAGCAATCAGCCCCAGCATTTT. This codes for CASSTYRESNQPQHF. The whole variable domain, filled in from reference TRBV19 and TRBJ1-5, reads DGGITQSPKYLFRKEGQNVTLSCEQNLNHDAMYWYRQDPGQGLRLIYYSQIVNDFQKGDIAEGYSVSREKKESFPLTVTSAQKNPTAFYLCASSTYRESNQPQHFGDGTRLSIL.

This chain uses TRBV6-1 with TRBJ2-7; 7 bases align to TRBD1. After removal of 6 bases from V and 0 bases from J, the junction contained 8 bases not matched to a gene. The length of the CDR3 is 15 residues. From germline, CDR1 is MNHNS and CDR2 SASEGT. CDR3 bases: TGTGCCAGCAGAAACAGGGGTCTCTTCTCCTACGAGCAGTACTTC. Translation gives CASRNRGLFSYEQYF.

This rearrangement joins TRBV4-3 to TRBJ2-7, with TRBD2 identical over 8 bases. Germline-derived CDR1 and CDR2 are LGHNA and YSLEER. Trimming at V came to 8 bases and at J to 6 bases, leaving 21 bases not matched to a gene. The CDR3 covers 17 residues. CDR3 DNA: TGCGCCAGCCGACAAACTTTACTTCCCCCGGGGGGGGTCGAGCAGTACTTC. It encodes CASRQTLLPPGGVEQYF.

This clonotype occurred a few times. The chain uses TRBV7-8 and TRBJ2-3, with D hard to call. Trimming stripped 1 base from V and 3 bases from J, with 8 bases between. In germline, CDR1 is SGHVS, CDR2 FQNEAQ. The CDR3 runs 14 residues. The DNA of the CDR3 is TGTGCCAGCAGCTTAGGGGCCCTGACAGATACGCAGTATTTT. Encoded protein: CASSLGALTDTQYF.

The chain combines TRBV7-2 with TRBJ1-5; 7 nucleotides align to TRBD1. Germline lookup yields CDR1 SGHTA and CDR2 FQGNSA. This CDR3 has 16 residues. J was trimmed by 3 bases and V by 1 base; bases with no gene match: 6. In nucleotides, the CDR3 is TGTGCCAGCAGCTTAGGGCAGACAGGGCTCAATCAGCCCCAGCATTTT. Amino acids: CASSLGQTGLNQPQHF.

CDR3 nucleotide sequence: TGCAGTGCTAGAGAGACTGTGTCTGGCTACGAGCAGTACTTC. Encoded protein: CSARETVSGYEQYF. V usage is TRBV20-1 and J usage is TRBJ2-7; no reliable D call. Trimming shortened V by 0 bases and J by 3 bases, and 12 bases separated the two germline ends. CDR3 length: 14 residues. Germline loops: CDR1 DFQATT, CDR2 SNEGSKA (reference sequence).

This clonotype has more than one count but fewer than ten. The rearrangement links TRBV7-2 to TRBJ2-1; TRBD2 might be the D (6 bases). Germline V gives CDR1 SGHTA, CDR2 FQGNSA. This CDR3 has 16 residues. V was pared by 1 base and J by 5 bases, with 15 bases between. The DNA for the CDR3 is TGTGCCAGCAGCTTAGGGTCTGGTGGAGGGGACAATGAGCAGTTCTTC. It yields the protein CASSLGSGGGDNEQFF. Variable domain in full (rest from reference TRBV7-2 and TRBJ2-1): GAGVSQSPSNKVTEKGKDVELRCDPISGHTALYWYRQSLGQGLEFLIYFQGNSAPDKSGLPSDRFSAERTGGSVSTLTIQRTQQEDSAVYLCASSLGSGGGDNEQFFGPGTRLTVL.

This clonotype turned up a few times. This chain links TRBV5-4 with TRBJ2-7; tentatively, D is TRBD2 (6 bases). This CDR3 is 11 amino acids long. Germline values: CDR1 SGHNT, CDR2 YYREEE (reference sequence). The germline V and J ends were trimmed by 4 bases and 9 bases, with 11 bases remaining between them. CDR3 sequence: CASSLEGRQYF. DNA for the CDR3: TGTGCCAGCAGCCTGGAGGGTCGGCAGTACTTC.

This chain joins TRBV7-2 and TRBJ1-3; D unclear. The CDR3 runs to 15 residues. Germline CDR1 is SGHTA and CDR2 is FQGNSA. Trimming removed 1 base at V and 3 bases at J, with 10 bases between. CDR3 region: CASSLGRTIGNTIYF. The CDR3 DNA is TGTGCCAGCAGCTTAGGCAGAACTATTGGAAACACCATATATTTT.

The V gene is TRBV7-8, the J gene TRBJ2-7; no definite D call. The V gene's germline CDR1 is SGHVS and CDR2 FQNEAQ. The CDR3 has 13 amino acids. Deletions cut 3 bases from V and 5 bases from J, with 11 bases between. The CDR3 DNA follows: TGTGCCAGCAGCTTTAGTCTAGGGAACGAGCAGTACTTC. It yields the protein CASSFSLGNEQYF.

A few counts support this clonotype. The chain links TRBV11-2 to TRBJ2-7; TRBD2 might be the D (6 bases). The CDR3 sequence is 13 residues long. Germline CDR1 is SGHAT and CDR2 is FQNNGV. Trimming shortened V by 5 bases and J by 6 bases, and 14 bases separated the two germline ends. CDR3 residues: CASSKNPGAEQYF. The DNA for the CDR3 is TGTGCCAGCAGCAAAAACCCGGGAGCCGAGCAGTACTTC.

V gene TRBV7-2 combines with J gene TRBJ2-7; D possibly corresponds to TRBD2 (5 bases). The CDR3 totals 14 residues. V was pared by 5 bases and J by 2 bases, with 13 bases between. Germline V gene sequence: CDR1 SGHTA, CDR2 FQGNSA. CDR3 sequence (DNA): TGTGCCAGCAGCCCACTGAGGGCCCCCTACGAGCAGTACTTC. This translates into CASSPLRAPYEQYF. Using reference TRBV7-2 and TRBJ2-7 for the parts outside the CDR3, the full variable domain is GAGVSQSPSNKVTEKGKDVELRCDPISGHTALYWYRQSLGQGLEFLIYFQGNSAPDKSGLPSDRFSAERTGGSVSTLTIQRTQQEDSAVYLCASSPLRAPYEQYFGPGTRLTVT.

This clonotype has only a few counts. A read error may account for a junction end that differs from germline. This chain connects TRBV12-3 or TRBV12-4 to TRBJ2-7, with 7 bases fitting TRBD2. CDR3 length: 15 amino acids. The CDR3 region is CASSLAGGRNWEQYF. The CDR3 DNA reads as TGTGCCAGCAGCTTAGCCGGCGGGAGAAATTGGGAGCAGTACTTC.

V usage is TRBV6-6 and J usage is TRBJ1-5; perhaps TRBD1 as D (5 bases). This CDR3 spans 14 amino acids. The germline V gene encodes CDR1 MNHNY and CDR2 SVGAGI (reference sequence). The V end lost 2 bases, the J end lost 5 bases, and 10 bases lay between the germline ends. The CDR3 sequence: CASSYQGFDQPQHF. The CDR3 DNA is TGTGCCAGCAGTTACCAGGGTTTCGATCAGCCCCAGCATTTT.

This CDR3 is CASSTGQALDGYTF. CDR3 sequence (DNA): TGTGCCAGCAGTACCGGACAGGCTCTTGATGGCTACACCTTC. The chain joins TRBV6-5 to TRBJ1-2; 7 bases line up with TRBD1. Per the germline V gene, CDR1 is MNHEY and CDR2 is SVGAGI. The CDR3 totals 14 residues. With 5 bases clipped from V and 6 bases from J, the junction kept 9 bases outside the gene matches.

J is TRBJ1-6 and V is TRBV5-4, with 7 positions matching TRBD1. V shed 1 base and J 7 bases; nucleotides not matched to a gene: 5. Per the germline V gene, CDR1 is SGHNT and CDR2 is YYREEE (reference sequence). The CDR3 covers 15 residues. CDR3 sequence (DNA): TGTGCCAGCAGCTTGCTAGGACAGGAGAATTCACCCCTCCACTTT. Amino acids: CASSLLGQENSPLHF.

This clonotype came up many times. The chain links TRBV7-2 to TRBJ2-1, with D possibly TRBD2 on 6 matching bases. CDR1 is SGHTA, CDR2 FQGNSA, per germline. The CDR3 totals 16 residues. The ends were cut back, 1 base at V and 2 bases at J, with 12 bases in the middle. CDR3 coding DNA: TGTGCCAGCAGCTTAGTGGGTGGAGGGACCTACAATGAGCAGTTCTTC. Its translation is CASSLVGGGTYNEQFF.

This clonotype was picked up many times. V is TRBV4-2 and J is TRBJ2-7; 9 nucleotides align to TRBD1. The junction had 14 bases not matched to a gene; V was cut back by 0 bases and J by 5 bases. Germline V gene sequence: CDR1 LGHNA, CDR2 YNFKEQ. This CDR3 has 18 residues. The chain's CDR3 is CASSQDVPGRDRDHEQYF. CDR3 DNA: TGTGCCAGCAGCCAAGATGTCCCCGGAAGGGACAGGGACCACGAGCAGTACTTC.

This chain uses TRBV14 with TRBJ2-2; 9 bases align to TRBD1. The CDR3 sequence is 16 residues long. CDR1 is SGHDN and CDR2 is FVKESK in the germline V gene. The trim removed 3 bases at V and 1 base at J, leaving 3 bases unmatched. In nucleotides, the CDR3 is TGTGCCAGCAGCCATTACAGGGGGCTGAACACCGGGGAGCTGTTTTTT. It is translated as CASSHYRGLNTGELFF.

The V and J genes are TRBV11-3 and TRBJ2-2; no clear D gene. The CDR3 is 17 residues long. With 2 bases removed from V and 5 bases from J, the gap between germline ends came to 18 bases. In germline, CDR1 is SGHNT, CDR2 YENEEA. The CDR3 bases are TGTGCCAGCAGCTTATCAATTCTAGGCCTCCGAACCGGGGAGCTGTTTTTT. It encodes CASSLSILGLRTGELFF.

This chain uses TRBV5-6 with TRBJ2-3; no clear D gene. The CDR3 runs to 14 residues. V was clipped by 3 bases and J by 3 bases, with 11 bases between them. Germline CDR1 reads SGHDT; CDR2 reads YYEEEE. CDR3 bases: TGTGCCAGCAGCTCGGGTAGTGTGACAGATACGCAGTATTTT. Translation: CASSSGSVTDTQYF.

There are a few counts of this clonotype. The chain couples TRBV4-1 to TRBJ1-1; D is unclear. The CDR3 consists of 14 residues. Trimming shortened V by 1 base and J by 8 bases, and 14 bases separated the two germline ends. CDR1 MGHRA and CDR2 YSYEKL come from the germline V gene. CDR3 amino acids: CASSQGLHLTEAFF. The CDR3 nucleotides are TGCGCCAGCAGCCAAGGACTACACCTAACCGAAGCTTTCTTT.